Listed below are T cell receptor beta chains from one sample, sequenced in a study of shared clonotypes between healthy human individuals. Libraries were prepared by immunoSEQ multiplex PCR; TCRdb keeps only in-frame clonotypes and omits some of them. The sample holds 800,000 or so clones, 90% to 97% seen once. The sample consisted of naive CD8+ T cells sorted from blood. The origin of the receptors is a man aged 25-45 years in good health. Both conserved end residues are part of each CDR3. The D gene is left open where the match is weak. Clone size is given for some rows only: seen once, a few or many times, or a class if the clone is expanded.

clone_size cdr3_length j_call v_call d_call cdr3_nt cdr3_aa
NA 15 TRBJ2-7 TRBV28 TRBD2 TGTGCCAGCAGTTCCGGGACTAGCGCCTCCTACGAGCAGTACTTC CASSSGTSASYEQYF
NA 13 TRBJ1-5 TRBV28 NA TGTGCCAGCAGTTTCCCCGGGAATCAGCCCCAGCATTTT CASSFPGNQPQHF
NA 16 TRBJ2-7 TRBV7-9 NA TGTGCCAGCAGCCCCCAGGACGCAGGGGTCCCCTACGAGCAGTACTTC CASSPQDAGVPYEQYF
NA 14 TRBJ2-5 TRBV5-6 NA TGTGCCAGCAGCTTGGTGGCAGGGTGGGAGACCCAGTACTTC CASSLVAGWETQYF
NA 21 TRBJ2-1 TRBV19 TRBD2 TGTGCCAGTAGCATCGGGGGAGGGACTTTTCGTTCAGAGAGCTCCTACAATGAGCAGTTCTTC CASSIGGGTFRSESSYNEQFF
NA 17 TRBJ1-1 TRBV7-9 NA TGTGCCAGCAGCAGAATATTTGGACAGCATATGAACACTGAAGCTTTCTTT CASSRIFGQHMNTEAFF
NA 13 TRBJ2-3 TRBV28 NA TGTGCCAGCAGTTTGACTCCGACAGATACGCAGTATTTT CASSLTPTDTQYF
NA 14 TRBJ1-3 TRBV2 TRBD1 TGTGCCAGCACCCCCAGGGGGGGCGGAAACACCATATATTTT CASTPRGGGNTIYF
NA 15 TRBJ2-7 TRBV4-1 NA TGCGCCAGCGTCCTGTATCTCATCACAAGGGATGAGCAGTACTTC CASVLYLITRDEQYF
NA 14 TRBJ1-5 TRBV15 NA TGTGCCACCAGCAGAGAGTTTGAGTTTCAGCCCCAGCATTTT CATSREFEFQPQHF
NA 13 TRBJ2-5 TRBV29-1 NA TGCAGCGTTGACACGGGGCATCAAGAGACCCAGTACTTC CSVDTGHQETQYF
NA 14 TRBJ2-2 TRBV29-1 NA TGCAGCGTTGGGGGTGGGATTCACACCGGGGAGCTGTTTTTT CSVGGGIHTGELFF
once 14 TRBJ2-3 TRBV7-2 NA TGTGCCAGCAGCTTATTGGCGGGTACAGATACGCAGTATTTT CASSLLAGTDTQYF
NA 11 TRBJ2-2 TRBV11-2 NA TGTGCCAGTACCCACACCGGGGAGCTGTTTTTT CASTHTGELFF
NA 13 TRBJ1-5 TRBV27 NA TGTGCCAGCAGTTCGTTCGGGAATCAGCCCCAGCATTTT CASSSFGNQPQHF
NA 17 TRBJ2-2 TRBV5-6 TRBD1 TGTGCCAGCAGCTTGAATGTCGGCAGGGGGCTGACCGGGGAGCTGTTTTTT CASSLNVGRGLTGELFF
NA 19 TRBJ2-2 TRBV29-1 TRBD1 TGCAGCGTTGAAGATCCTTCCCGGACAGGGCAGACTCGGGGCGGGGAGCTGTTTTTT CSVEDPSRTGQTRGGELFF
NA 17 TRBJ2-3 TRBV19 TRBD2 TGTGCCAGTAGTATAAGGGCTAGCGGGAGGTCAACAGATACGCAGTATTTT CASSIRASGRSTDTQYF
NA 15 TRBJ2-1 TRBV29-1 NA TGCAGCGTGCACCTAAGCGACCTATCCTACAATGAGCAGTTCTTC CSVHLSDLSYNEQFF
NA 17 TRBJ2-1 TRBV11-2 NA TGTGCCAGCAGCTTCGAAGGATCGGGCAGGGGCTATAATGAGCAGTTCTTC CASSFEGSGRGYNEQFF
NA 17 TRBJ2-7 TRBV7-9 TRBD2 TGTGCCAGCAGCACAAACCCGGCGCTAGCGGGCTCCTACGAGCAGTACTTC CASSTNPALAGSYEQYF
NA 15 TRBJ2-3 TRBV5-1 TRBD2 TGCGCCAGCAGTTTGGGACTAGCGGGCACAGATACGCAGTATTTT CASSLGLAGTDTQYF
once 14 TRBJ1-2 TRBV27 NA TGTGCCAGCAGTCCTTCGGGAGTTAACTATGGCTACACCTTC CASSPSGVNYGYTF
NA 19 TRBJ2-5 TRBV7-3 NA TGTGCCAGCAGCTTACCATCGGGTTCCTCGGCGGCTTATCAAGAGACCCAGTACTTC CASSLPSGSSAAYQETQYF
NA 16 TRBJ2-1 TRBV7-9 TRBD2 TGTGCCAGCAGCTTGGGGCGGGAGGAGAAATACAATGAGCAGTTCTTC CASSLGREEKYNEQFF
NA 17 TRBJ2-1 TRBV4-3 NA TGCGCCAGCAGCCAAGAGTACAGCAACGAAATCTACAATGAGCAGTTCTTC CASSQEYSNEIYNEQFF
NA 14 TRBJ1-2 TRBV10-2 TRBD1 TGCGCCAGCAGTGATCGGGGACAGGACTATGGCTACACCTTC CASSDRGQDYGYTF
NA 14 TRBJ2-7 TRBV5-1 TRBD1 TGCGCCAGCAGAATGAGGACAGGGCCCCACGAGCAGTACTTC CASRMRTGPHEQYF
NA 12 TRBJ1-2 TRBV19 TRBD1 TGTGCCAGTAATCCGGGACAGAGTGGCTACACCTTC CASNPGQSGYTF
NA 14 TRBJ1-1 TRBV19 NA TGTGCCAGTAGTCCAAGCGGGGGGAACACTGAAGCTTTCTTT CASSPSGGNTEAFF
NA 16 TRBJ2-1 TRBV2 TRBD2 TGTGCCAGCAGAAGAATAGCGGGGTTCTCCTACAATGAGCAGTTCTTC CASRRIAGFSYNEQFF
NA 13 TRBJ2-1 TRBV7-9 NA TGTGCCAGCAACCCTACTGAGGGAAATGAGCAGTTCTTC CASNPTEGNEQFF
NA 14 TRBJ2-2 TRBV9 NA TGTGCCAGCAGCGTAGAAAGGAACACCGGGGAGCTGTTTTTT CASSVERNTGELFF
NA 11 TRBJ2-2 TRBV6-5 NA TGTGCCAGCACCCGGTCCGGGGAGCTGTTTTTT CASTRSGELFF
NA 15 TRBJ2-7 TRBV30 NA TGTGCCTGGTTCCCCTCACGGCCCAAAAGCGGCGAGCAGTACTTC CAWFPSRPKSGEQYF
NA 16 TRBJ2-7 TRBV30 NA TGTGCCTGGAGTGTGGGCGCGGCCCGTAGTTTCTACGAGCAGTACTTC CAWSVGAARSFYEQYF
NA 14 TRBJ2-7 TRBV5-4 NA TGTGCCAGCAGCTTTTCACTAGGGAAGAACGAGCAGTACTTC CASSFSLGKNEQYF
NA 14 TRBJ2-3 TRBV29-1 NA TGCAGCGTTGAAGAAGGGACATCGACAGATACGCAGTATTTT CSVEEGTSTDTQYF
NA 13 TRBJ2-5 TRBV28 TRBD1 TGTGCCAGCAGACCGACAGGGGAAGAGACCCAGTACTTC CASRPTGEETQYF
NA 14 TRBJ2-1 TRBV7-3 TRBD1 TGTGCCAGCAGCTCCGCCGGGACAGGGAATGAGCAGTTCTTC CASSSAGTGNEQFF
NA 13 TRBJ2-7 TRBV29-1 NA TGCAGCGTTGCGGATGCTAGCTCCTACGAGCAGTACTTC CSVADASSYEQYF
NA 17 TRBJ2-2 TRBV7-9 TRBD2 TGTGCCAGCAGCCCAAATCCTAGCGGGAGTACTCGCGGGGAGCTGTTTTTT CASSPNPSGSTRGELFF
NA 18 TRBJ2-3 TRBV11-2 NA TGTGCCAGCAGCTTAGTACCGACCGGACCCCCCCCCACAGATACGCAGTATTTT CASSLVPTGPPPTDTQYF
NA 13 TRBJ1-5 TRBV12-5 NA TGTGCTAGTGCCCGCAGCGGGTATCAGCCCCAGCATTTT CASARSGYQPQHF
NA 16 TRBJ2-7 TRBV7-2 TRBD2 TGTGCCAGCAGCCACCTGTGGCGGGAGGGAGCCTACGAGCAGTACTTC CASSHLWREGAYEQYF
NA 14 TRBJ1-2 TRBV7-2 NA TGTGCCAGCAGCTTAGCAACCGGTCACTATGGCTACACCTTC CASSLATGHYGYTF
NA 15 TRBJ2-3 TRBV9 TRBD1 TGTGCCAGCAGCGTAGTAGGGGGCTCCTCAGATACGCAGTATTTT CASSVVGGSSDTQYF
NA 14 TRBJ2-1 TRBV5-1 NA TGCGCCAGCAGCTTCGGTAGAAATGAGAATGAGCAGTTCTTC CASSFGRNENEQFF
NA 13 TRBJ2-2 TRBV11-2 NA TGTGCCAGCAGCGCCACCCTCACCGGGGAGCTGTTTTTT CASSATLTGELFF
NA 13 TRBJ2-7 TRBV5-6 NA TGTGCCAGCAGCTTGGACGTCACCTACGAGCAGTACTTC CASSLDVTYEQYF
NA 15 TRBJ2-1 TRBV18 TRBD1 TGTGCCAGCTCACCGGACAGGGGGCCCTACAATGAGCAGTTCTTC CASSPDRGPYNEQFF
NA 13 TRBJ2-1 TRBV2 NA TGTGCCAGCAACTTCGACAACAACAATGAGCAGTTCTTC CASNFDNNNEQFF
NA 15 TRBJ2-7 TRBV5-1 TRBD1 TGCGCCAGCAGCCCCGGGACAGGGGGTTCCTACGAGCAGTACTTC CASSPGTGGSYEQYF
NA 16 TRBJ2-5 TRBV19 TRBD1 TGTGCCAGTAGTATAAACATTTTGGGACAGGGAAAGACCCAGTACTTC CASSINILGQGKTQYF
NA 14 TRBJ2-7 TRBV18 NA TGTGCCAGCTCACCGGGGCAGGGCTCCTACGAGCAGTACTTC CASSPGQGSYEQYF
NA 11 TRBJ2-2 TRBV29-1 NA TGCAGCGTTTACTCCACCGGGGAGCTGTTTTTT CSVYSTGELFF
NA 19 TRBJ2-1 TRBV9 TRBD2 TGTGCCAGCAGCTTAAAAGGACTAGCGGTTGAGGGTCGCCAGAATGAGCAGTTCTTC CASSLKGLAVEGRQNEQFF
NA 11 TRBJ2-7 TRBV5-1 NA TGCGCCAGCTCCCCCGGGTACGAGCAGTACTTC CASSPGYEQYF